A selection of T cell receptor beta chains follows, all from one sample in a study. TCRdb ran MiXCR on the 5' RACE reads and lists one entry per CDR3 protein. Among 35,000 to 55,000 distinct CDR3 sequences listed, roughly 23% were seen once. Sequenced sample: Tregs sorted from a lymph node. Receptors originate from a female donor with breast cancer. Each CDR3 is given with its conserved first and last residue. A D gene is named only where the DNA matches it firmly. Clone size is stated in some rows and not others, as once, few, many or a class when expanded.

j_gene: TRBJ2-7
len: 13
abundance: NA
d_gene: TRBD1
v_gene: TRBV7-6
CDR3nt: TGTGCCAGCAGCTTAGACGGACAGGGCGCGCAGTACTTC
CDR3aa: CASSLDGQGAQYF

j_gene: TRBJ2-7
len: 12
abundance: many
d_gene: NA
v_gene: TRBV12-3/TRBV12-4
CDR3nt: TGTGCCAGCAGTTCAGTTATACGCGAGCAGTACTTC
CDR3aa: CASSSVIREQYF

j_gene: TRBJ1-1
len: 17
abundance: many
d_gene: TRBD1
v_gene: TRBV7-8
CDR3nt: TGTGCCAGCAGCGAAAGAGGGTGGACAGGGGATTTTGATGAAGCTTTCTTT
CDR3aa: CASSERGWTGDFDEAFF

j_gene: TRBJ2-2
len: 14
abundance: NA
d_gene: NA
v_gene: TRBV27
CDR3nt: TGTGCCAGCAGTTTACGACAGAACACCGGGGAGCTGTTTTTT
CDR3aa: CASSLRQNTGELFF

j_gene: TRBJ1-1
len: 14
abundance: NA
d_gene: TRBD1
v_gene: TRBV12-3/TRBV12-4
CDR3nt: TGTGCCAGCAGTTCGACAGGGGGGCACACTGAAGCTTTCTTT
CDR3aa: CASSSTGGHTEAFF

j_gene: TRBJ2-1
len: 14
abundance: few
d_gene: NA
v_gene: TRBV12-3/TRBV12-4
CDR3nt: TGTGCCAGCAGTTTAGGTGCGGGCAGCAATGAGCAGTTCTTC
CDR3aa: CASSLGAGSNEQFF

j_gene: TRBJ1-2
len: 14
abundance: NA
d_gene: NA
v_gene: TRBV15
CDR3nt: TGTGCCACCAGCGGTGAGGGATCTAACTATGGCTACACCTTC
CDR3aa: CATSGEGSNYGYTF

j_gene: TRBJ1-2
len: 8
abundance: medium-sized
d_gene: NA
v_gene: TRBV6-5
CDR3nt: TGTGCCAGCAGTGGCTACACCTTC
CDR3aa: CASSGYTF

j_gene: TRBJ2-7
len: 15
abundance: many
d_gene: NA
v_gene: TRBV7-9
CDR3nt: TGTGCCAGCAGCACAACGACCGGGACAACCTACGAGCAGTACTTC
CDR3aa: CASSTTTGTTYEQYF

j_gene: TRBJ2-3
len: 14
abundance: NA
d_gene: TRBD2
v_gene: TRBV20-1
CDR3nt: TGCAGTGCCATAGCGGGAGGGAGCACAGATACGCAGTATTTT
CDR3aa: CSAIAGGSTDTQYF